The rows below give T cell receptor beta chains drawn from one sample of a study of cytomegalovirus exposure and HLA in healthy donors. Here immunoSEQ multiplex PCR was the method, and the copy in TCRdb shows in-frame clones only, minus some. The sample lists some 150,000 clones, 80% seen once, with around 1.3% in the top ten. Sequencing was done on a sample of PBMCs. All receptors derive from a woman aged 45-65 years in good health and CMV-seronegative. CDR3s include the opening cysteine and the closing phenylalanine or tryptophan. The D gene is left open where the match is weak. Clone size is shown for a subset of rows, as once, few, many or a class of expanded clone.

clone size,J gene,V gene,D gene,CDR3 DNA,CDR3 protein
-,TRBJ2-7,TRBV28,-,TGTGCCAGCAGTTTAGGGCTCGAAGCCTACGAGCAGTACTTC,CASSLGLEAYEQYF
-,TRBJ1-5,TRBV7-8,TRBD1,TGTGCCAGTCATCAGACAGGGCCCTTCAATCAGCCCCAGCATTTT,CASHQTGPFNQPQHF
-,TRBJ2-5,TRBV5-1,TRBD1,TGCGCCAGCAGCTTAATGAACAGGGGGGAGACCCAGTACTTC,CASSLMNRGETQYF
-,TRBJ2-1,TRBV19,-,TGTGCCAGTAGGGTACAGGGACCAGGCTACAATGAGCAGTTCTTC,CASRVQGPGYNEQFF
few,TRBJ2-1,TRBV2,-,TGTGCCAGCAGTGAGTATCTAAATGAGCAGTTCTTC,CASSEYLNEQFF
-,TRBJ2-7,TRBV4-3,-,TGCGCCAGCAGCCAAGAGGCAGGATTTACCTACGAGCAGTACTTC,CASSQEAGFTYEQYF
-,TRBJ2-5,TRBV6-5,TRBD2,TGTGCCAGCAGTTACTCGAGGGCGGGAGGGGTGACCCAGTACTTC,CASSYSRAGGVTQYF
-,TRBJ1-6,TRBV4-1,TRBD1,TGCGCCAGCAGCCAGAAGATATACCCGGGACAGCCGAAATCACCCCTCCACTTT,CASSQKIYPGQPKSPLHF
-,TRBJ2-2,TRBV4-2,TRBD1,TGTGCCAGCAGCCAGCGAGACAGGGACACCGGGGAGCTGTTTTTT,CASSQRDRDTGELFF
-,TRBJ1-1,TRBV18,TRBD1,TGTGCCAGCTCACAAGGGGGACAGGAAGCTTTCTTT,CASSQGGQEAFF
once,TRBJ1-5,TRBV28,TRBD1,TGTGCCAGCAGTTTATCAGGGACAGGGATCCATCAGCCCCAGCATTTT,CASSLSGTGIHQPQHF
-,TRBJ1-3,TRBV6-8,TRBD1,TGTGCCAGCAGGACACAGGGGGCGACAGGAAACACCATATATTTT,CASRTQGATGNTIYF
-,TRBJ2-7,TRBV28,TRBD1,TGTGCCAGCAGTTCAATTCAACCCACCCGGGACAGGTATTATTCCTACGAGCAGTACTTC,CASSSIQPTRDRYYSYEQYF
-,TRBJ2-1,TRBV15,TRBD2,TGTGCCACCAGCAGTTTTAGCGGGGGGGCGTTTTATGAGCAGTTCTTC,CATSSFSGGAFYEQFF
-,TRBJ1-1,TRBV7-9,-,TGTGCCAGCAGCTTAGCTTCTGGGGGGACTGAAGCTTTCTTT,CASSLASGGTEAFF
-,TRBJ2-2,TRBV5-5,-,TGTGCCAGCAGCTTCTCGGTAGGGGCGGCCACCGGGGAGCTGTTTTTT,CASSFSVGAATGELFF
-,TRBJ1-1,TRBV18,-,TGTGCCAGCTCACCGCTATCGAGCGGGGCAGGTGGGGTGAACACTGAAGCTTTCTTT,CASSPLSSGAGGVNTEAFF
-,TRBJ2-1,TRBV9,-,TGTGCCAGCAGCGATGGTAGCTCCAGCTCCTACAATGAGCAGTTCTTC,CASSDGSSSSYNEQFF
-,TRBJ1-4,TRBV7-2,-,TGTGCCAGCAGCCCTCGCTTCGGACAGAATGAAAAACTGTTTTTT,CASSPRFGQNEKLFF
-,TRBJ1-1,TRBV27,-,TGTGCCAGCAAGCAGCAGGGGTACACTGAAGCTTTCTTT,CASKQQGYTEAFF
-,TRBJ2-3,TRBV19,TRBD2,TGTGCCAGTAGTATAGCCCTAGCGGGAGTCGGCGCAGATACGCAGTATTTT,CASSIALAGVGADTQYF
-,TRBJ2-7,TRBV7-2,-,TGTGCCAGCAGCTTAGGCGGGACTGCTGGGGAGCAGTACTTC,CASSLGGTAGEQYF
-,TRBJ2-3,TRBV7-6,TRBD1,TGTGCCAGCAGCTTGGCCCGGGACAGGGGCACAGATACGCAGTATTTT,CASSLARDRGTDTQYF
-,TRBJ1-1,TRBV5-5,-,TGTGCCAGCAGCCTCCGGACAGATGAAGCTTTCTTT,CASSLRTDEAFF
-,TRBJ2-3,TRBV7-2,TRBD1,TGTGCCAGCAGCCTAACTCCGGGACAGGGGACAGATACGCAGTATTTT,CASSLTPGQGTDTQYF
-,TRBJ2-1,TRBV4-3,TRBD1,TGCGCCAGCAGCCAAGTCGGGCAGGGGGCAATCCTCTCCTACAATGAGCAGTTCTTC,CASSQVGQGAILSYNEQFF
few,TRBJ1-5,TRBV7-9,-,TGTGCCAGCAGCCTCCCCAATCAGCCCCAGCATTTT,CASSLPNQPQHF
few,TRBJ2-3,TRBV9,-,TGTGCCAGCAGCCTCCTCAGGGGCACAGATACGCAGTATTTT,CASSLLRGTDTQYF
-,TRBJ1-5,TRBV28,-,TGTGCCAGCATTGGTTTTCCGGGAGGGAAGAGCAATCAGCCCCAGCATTTT,CASIGFPGGKSNQPQHF
-,TRBJ2-7,TRBV10-3,TRBD1,TGTGCCACCCAGGTGCGGGACAGGCTTGGTCGAAGCGAGCAGTACTTC,CATQVRDRLGRSEQYF
-,TRBJ1-2,TRBV5-1,-,TGCGCCAGCAGCTTGGAGCGGGCGGGTGGCTACACCTTC,CASSLERAGGYTF
-,TRBJ2-7,TRBV4-1,TRBD1,TGCGCCAGCAGCACACGGACAGGGGGCCTATACGAGCAGTACTTC,CASSTRTGGLYEQYF
once,TRBJ2-3,TRBV11-2,TRBD2,TGTGCCAGCAGCCCCCGTAGCGGGAGAACAGATACGCAGTATTTT,CASSPRSGRTDTQYF
-,TRBJ2-1,TRBV10-1,TRBD2,TGCGCCAGCAGTGCTTCACGGACTAGCGGGGAAAATGAGCAGTTCTTC,CASSASRTSGENEQFF
once,TRBJ1-2,TRBV7-9,-,TGTGCCAGCAGCTTTGAGGCAGGCTACACCTTC,CASSFEAGYTF
-,TRBJ2-5,TRBV10-2,TRBD2,TGCGCCAGCAGTGGGCCGGGGGGCCAAGAGACCCAGTACTTC,CASSGPGGQETQYF
-,TRBJ2-1,TRBV5-1,TRBD2,TGCGCCAGCAGCTCCGGGGGGGGGAACTCCTACAATGAGCAGTTCTTC,CASSSGGGNSYNEQFF
-,TRBJ1-5,TRBV28,-,TGTGCCAGCGGGGACGGGGGGGGCCTTCAGCCCCAGCATTTT,CASGDGGGLQPQHF
-,TRBJ2-7,TRBV28,TRBD2,TGTGCCAGCAGTTTGGGAGGGAACTCCTACGAGCAGTACTTC,CASSLGGNSYEQYF
-,TRBJ2-7,TRBV15,-,TGTGCCACTCAGGGCCCCGGGTCCTACGAGCAGTACTTC,CATQGPGSYEQYF
-,TRBJ2-5,TRBV4-3,TRBD2,TGCGCCAGCAGCCTTCTGACTAGCGGGGAAGAGACCCAGTACTTC,CASSLLTSGEETQYF
-,TRBJ1-3,TRBV4-1,-,TGCGCCAGCAGCCGCAAGGGGATAGTCTCTGGAAACACCATATATTTT,CASSRKGIVSGNTIYF
-,TRBJ2-5,TRBV7-2,TRBD1,TGTGCCAGCAGCGGGGACAGGGGGCGAGAGACCCAGTACTTC,CASSGDRGRETQYF
-,TRBJ2-1,TRBV6-5,TRBD2,TGTGCCAGCAGTACCTTGAGCGGGAAGCAGTTCTTC,CASSTLSGKQFF
-,TRBJ2-5,TRBV25-1,-,TGTGCCAGCAGTGAAACTTCCTACAGGGGAGGTGGATATGAGACCCAGTACTTC,CASSETSYRGGGYETQYF
-,TRBJ2-7,TRBV7-6,TRBD1,TGTGCCAGTCAGGACAGGGGACTTTCCTACGAGCAGTACTTC,CASQDRGLSYEQYF
-,TRBJ1-4,TRBV7-2,-,TGTGCCAGCAGCCCCTATAGCGGGAGGCCTGAAAAACTGTTTTTT,CASSPYSGRPEKLFF
-,TRBJ2-1,TRBV7-2,-,TGTGCCAGCAGCCATACAGGGTTTTGGAACAATGAGCAGTTCTTC,CASSHTGFWNNEQFF